This T cell receptor beta chain was recorded in a study of CD8+ T cells in alopecia areata. Only one count was recorded for this clone. Sample treatment: oral pan-JAK inhibitor, 5-10 mg twice daily. cDNA reverse transcribed from extracted RNA served as the sequencing template. Measured with immunoSEQ multiplex PCR; TCRdb has only the in-frame clones, and not every one. Of 200,000 to 250,000 clones listed, 50% to 75% were seen once; the top ten hold more than 3.5%. The receptor comes from a human donor with alopecia areata. The sequences come from CD4+ T cells sorted from blood, collected at week 4, from a patient treated with tofacitinib.

CDR3 nucleotides: TGTGCCAGCTCAGGTGGTGGCCGGACCCTCCACTTT. It specifies CASSGGGRTLHF. This sequence joins TRBV18 and TRBJ1-6, with unresolved D. Per the germline V gene, CDR1 is KGHSH and CDR2 is LQKENI. Trimming cost V 5 bases and J 14 bases, with 13 bases left between them. This CDR3 has 12 amino acids.